This T cell receptor beta chain appears in the sequencing data of a study of T cells after yellow fever vaccination (dated by TCRdb to between 2018 and 2021). At the level of the whole study: Libraries from fractions with low cell numbers were prepared with the SMART-Seq v4 Ultra Low Input RNA kit. To follow T-cell clones before and after both primary and booster YFV17D yellow fever vaccination, bulk TCR alpha and beta repertoires underwent longitudinal sequencing. Two healthy male donors, one aged 18 to 29 and one aged 30 to 40 years, made up the cohort. Blood was drawn at multiple timepoints before and after primary and secondary immunization, with bulk PBMC replicates and cell subsets isolated. The paper as a whole reports these results and caveats: Because the study included only a couple of donors, the extent to which the findings can be generalized is limited. Computational filtering was needed because FACS-sorted repertoires could contain abundant contaminating clonotypes from the bulk population. Compared with the primary T-cell response, the secondary T-cell response was faster but weaker, reaching its peak on day 5 rather than on day 15. Most clones expanded after primary vaccination (96% of CD4 and 80% to 90% of CD8) were re-detected after the booster, suggesting that broad memory maintenance occurred. A small share of clonotypes occurred in both CD4 and CD8 compartments, likely arising from convergent recombination.

V was cut back by 4 bases and J by 6 bases, leaving a gap of 19 bases between them. Taken from the germline V gene, the CDR1 and CDR2 loops are MGHRA and YSYEKL. CDR3 length: 16 amino acids, cysteine to phenylalanine. CDR3 DNA is the only sequence kept; it has 48 bases, read in frame from the first base. This clonotype has a count of ten or more. Which antigen it targets is not known. Per-nucleotide qualities are absent, and no much larger clonotype sits a single base away. Sequenced using an Illumina NovaSeq 6000. Synthesis of TCR cDNA relied on 5'RACE template switching, a step that introduced a universal primer site along with unique molecular identifiers. Priming of cDNA synthesis was performed from both the TCR alpha and TCR beta constant segments. Libraries were amplified in two PCR steps, with sample barcodes and sequencing adapters added in the second step. Sequencing of libraries was performed on Illumina HiSeq 2500 (2x100 bp) or NovaSeq (2x150 bp). Per the source publication's procedure: Demultiplexing of reads and collapsing into UMI consensus sequences were performed with MIGEC, and V(D)J alignment was carried out with MiXCR. Clonotypes responding to the vaccine were identified with edgeR on replicate PBMC samples, with the criteria of FDR below 0.01 and a log2 fold change above 5 up to day 15. Bulk clonotypes were assigned CD4 or CD8 identity according to which sequenced CD4 or CD8 repertoire held them at higher abundance. TCRdb handled the public reads itself, with Q25 trimming in fastp and clone calling in MiXCR, and kept productive beta chains. Each entry merges the rows of one CDR3 protein and shows their most common DNA and genes. In this record, the V and J calls reflect TCRdb's handling and not the investigators' own analysis. For this sample the table gives some 290,000 distinct CDR3 sequences, of which around 10% were detected only once. Over 3% of the sample is held by the ten biggest clonotypes.

The sample's treatment or condition label, in plain terms: live attenuated yellow fever vaccine strain. A standard Ficoll-Paque protocol was used to isolate PBMCs from peripheral blood. Dynabeads CD4 and CD8 positive selection kits were used to isolate CD4 and CD8 T-cell fractions. TriZol was used to extract RNA from bulk PBMCs, from CD4 and CD8 fractions, and from dextramer-positive and dextramer-negative fractions. This material consisted of CD4+ T cells sorted from PBMCs, taken 45 days after the yellow fever booster vaccination. This TCR was sampled from a man between 18 and 35 years old who received the YFV17D yellow fever vaccine. The chain couples TRBV4-1 to TRBJ2-1; the D segment could be TRBD2, given 7 matching bases. The DNA reads as follows: TGCGCCAGCAGCCCCCTATGGGGGGGGCTGAGCAATGAGCAGTTCTTC. Translation gives CASSPLWGGLSNEQFF.